The 23 T cell receptor beta chains below all came from one sample that was sequenced in a study of cytomegalovirus exposure and HLA in healthy donors. PCR was performed using 60 Vbeta and 13 Jbeta primers. Measured with immunoSEQ multiplex PCR; TCRdb has only the in-frame clones, and not every one. The top ten clones hold about 12% of a sample with fewer than 55,000 clones, about 60% of them seen once. Specimen: PBMCs. Receptors were obtained from a man aged 55 to 69 in good health and CMV-seropositive.

In this sample, this clone turned up many times. The rearrangement joins TRBV4-3 to TRBJ2-2, with TRBD1 matching 7 bases. CDR3 length equals 15 residues. With 4 bases clipped from V and 4 bases from J, the junction kept 6 bases outside the gene matches. CDR1 is LGHNA and CDR2 is YSLEER in the germline V gene. The CDR3 is CASSPSTGFTGELFF. In DNA, the CDR3 is TGCGCCAGCAGCCCATCGACAGGGTTCACCGGGGAGCTGTTTTTT.

The V call is TRBV30, the J call TRBJ1-1; D not resolved. Germline values: CDR1 GTSNPN, CDR2 SVGIG (reference sequence). The CDR3 length is 13 residues. Trimming cost V 1 base and J 2 bases, with 8 bases left between them. The CDR3 nucleotides read TGTGCCTGGAGTGGGGCAGTCAACACTGAAGCTTTCTTT. This gives the protein CAWSGAVNTEAFF.

This chain joins TRBV7-3 and TRBJ2-1; D is possibly TRBD2 (6 bases). With 5 bases removed from V and 0 bases from J, the gap between germline ends came to 14 bases. The CDR3 has 16 residues. Germline-derived CDR1 and CDR2 are SGHTA and FQGTGA. The CDR3 protein is CASSLDGGSSYNEQFF. CDR3 DNA sequence: TGTGCCAGCAGCCTTGATGGGGGGAGCTCCTACAATGAGCAGTTCTTC.

The chain carries TRBV6-5 and TRBJ2-3; 9 bases match TRBD2. The J segment lost 2 bases and the V segment lost 2 bases, leaving 5 bases of the junction unmatched. This CDR3 comprises 16 residues. CDR1 and CDR2 from the germline V gene are MNHEY and SVGAGI. Written as DNA, the CDR3 is TGTGCCAGCAGTTACGGGGCGGGAGGGTTCACAGATACGCAGTATTTT. Protein: CASSYGAGGFTDTQYF.

The rearrangement links TRBV5-6 to TRBJ2-1; the D gene is possibly TRBD2 (6 bases). Germline V gene data show CDR1 as SGHDT and CDR2 as YYEEEE. V lost 1 base, J lost 2 bases, and 19 bases lay in between. The CDR3 is 18 amino acids. CDR3 DNA: TGTGCCAGCAGCTTGTTTCGGGGGTTTAGGTTTCCCTACAATGAGCAGTTCTTC. It yields the protein CASSLFRGFRFPYNEQFF.

The V gene is TRBV19, the J gene TRBJ2-5, with 8 bases fitting TRBD1. The CDR3 extends over 15 amino acids. Germline V gene sequence: CDR1 LNHDA, CDR2 SQIVND (reference sequence). The V gene end was trimmed by 4 bases and the J gene end by 4 bases; junction bases not matched to a gene: 8. CDR3 coding DNA: TGTGCCAGTAGTAGGACAGGGAATCGGTTAGAGACCCAGTACTTC. This encodes CASSRTGNRLETQYF.

This clone was detected only a few times. This chain links TRBV4-2 with TRBJ1-5; unclear D gene. With 8 bases removed from V and 6 bases from J, the gap between germline ends came to 14 bases. CDR3 length: 13 amino acids. CDR1 is LGHNA, CDR2 YNFKEQ, per germline. CDR3 nucleotide sequence: TGTGCCAGCGCCCAGGAGGGCGGTCAGCCCCAGCATTTT. This translates into CASAQEGGQPQHF.

The rearrangement joins TRBV5-1 to TRBJ2-7; D is unclear. CDR3 length: 16 residues. CDR1 and CDR2 from the germline V gene are SGHRS and YFSETQ. Trimming shortened V by 1 base and J by 0 bases, and 14 bases separated the two germline ends. The CDR3 loop is CASSLSGGSSSYEQYF. CDR3 sequence (DNA): TGCGCCAGCAGCTTGAGTGGCGGCTCCAGCTCCTACGAGCAGTACTTC.

This clone was seen more than once but under ten times. This chain links TRBV9 with TRBJ1-2; the D is unclear. Trimming took 9 bases from V and 6 from J, leaving 12 bases between them. CDR1 is SGDLS and CDR2 is YYNGEE in the germline V gene. The CDR3 runs 11 residues. The CDR3 nucleotides are TGTGCCATTCCCCTAGGAGATGGCTACACCTTC. Encoded protein: CAIPLGDGYTF.

This chain uses TRBV9 with TRBJ1-1; no clear D gene. Germline CDR1 is SGDLS and CDR2 is YYNGEE. V shed 0 bases and J shed 1 base, with 10 bases lying between them. The CDR3 has 15 residues. The CDR3 loop reads CASSVDASWNTEAFF. The DNA of the CDR3 is TGTGCCAGCAGCGTAGACGCCAGTTGGAACACTGAAGCTTTCTTT.

Sample share makes this clone medium-sized. This chain connects TRBV5-1 to TRBJ2-5; D possibly corresponds to TRBD2 (6 bases). The CDR3 consists of 14 residues. The V end was cut by 4 bases, the J end by 2 bases, with 12 bases between. Germline CDR1 reads SGHRS; CDR2 reads YFSETQ. This CDR3 is CASSPGTSQETQYF. The CDR3 DNA reads as TGCGCCAGCAGCCCCGGGACTTCTCAAGAGACCCAGTACTTC.

This clone appeared a few times. The chain joins TRBV10-1 to TRBJ1-5; 10 bases map to TRBD1. V lost 0 bases and J lost 4; bases outside the gene matches: 6. The CDR3 spans 17 residues. Germline V gives CDR1 WNHNN, CDR2 SYGVQD (reference sequence). In DNA form, the CDR3 reads TGCGCCAGCAGTGAGTCCGGGACAGGGGCACCGAATCAGCCCCAGCATTTT. It translates to CASSESGTGAPNQPQHF.

Notes on this clone: Other nucleotide sequences in the sample specify the same CDR3. J is TRBJ2-3 and V is TRBV7-9; 9 nucleotides agree with TRBD2. CDR1 is SEHNR and CDR2 is FQNEAQ in the germline V gene (reference sequence). The CDR3 is 18 amino acids. The ends lost 1 base at V and 6 bases at J; junction bases unmatched: 14. This CDR3 reads CASSLEGSSGTDGDTQYF. The CDR3 DNA sequence: TGTGCCAGCAGCTTAGAGGGGTCTAGCGGGACGGATGGGGATACGCAGTATTTT.

The chain couples TRBV4-1 to TRBJ2-7, with 8 bases matching TRBD2. CDR3 size: 15 residues. V trimming: 1 base; J trimming: 7 bases; junction bases outside the gene matches: 9. Germline V gene sequence: CDR1 MGHRA, CDR2 YSYEKL. CDR3 in DNA: TGCGCCAGCAGCCAAGCCGGGACTAGTCGTAATGAGCAGTACTTC. The encoded protein is CASSQAGTSRNEQYF.

DNA for the CDR3: TGCAGCGTCGCGCTGACTGCCTTCTCTGGAAACACCATATATTTT. It is translated as CSVALTAFSGNTIYF. The rearrangement joins TRBV29-1 to TRBJ1-3; no clear D. The V gene lost 6 bases and the J gene lost 0 bases, with 15 bases spanning the gap. Looked up from germline, CDR1 is SQVTM and CDR2 is ANQGSEA. CDR3 length: 15 residues.

This clone has only one observation. The chain has TRBV5-1 and TRBJ1-4, with TRBD1 as a possible D gene (5 bases). This CDR3 spans 15 amino acids. Per germline, CDR1 SGHRS and CDR2 YFSETQ. V was cut by 5 bases and J by 2 bases, with 13 bases left in between. CDR3 in amino acids: CASRTSTVTNEKLFF. The CDR3 bases are TGCGCCAGCAGGACCTCGACAGTCACTAATGAAAAACTGTTTTTT. The full variable domain, in which reference TRBV5-1 and TRBJ1-4 provide the parts outside the CDR3, is KAGVTQTPRYLIKTRGQQVTLSCSPISGHRSVSWYQQTPGQGLQFLFEYFSETQRNKGNFPGRFSGRQFSNSRSEMNVSTLELGDSALYLCASRTSTVTNEKLFFGSGTQLSVL.

The chain has TRBV30 and TRBJ1-1, with D possibly TRBD1 on 5 matching bases. Trimming stripped 0 bases from V and 4 bases from J, with 12 bases between. Germline V gene sequence: CDR1 GTSNPN, CDR2 SVGIG (reference sequence). The CDR3 totals 14 residues. This chain's CDR3 is CAWSVPGFGTEAFF. CDR3 in DNA: TGTGCCTGGAGTGTACCAGGGTTCGGCACTGAAGCTTTCTTT.

The rearrangement links TRBV7-2 to TRBJ2-7, with 7 bases that match TRBD1. The CDR3 consists of 14 residues. The germline V gene encodes CDR1 SGHTA and CDR2 FQGNSA. V was pared by 5 bases and J by 3 bases, with 7 bases of the junction left unmatched. CDR3 sequence: CASSPRQGGYEQYF. Written as DNA, the CDR3 is TGTGCCAGCAGCCCCCGACAGGGTGGCTACGAGCAGTACTTC. Filled out from reference TRBV7-2 and TRBJ2-7, the complete variable domain reads GAGVSQSPSNKVTEKGKDVELRCDPISGHTALYWYRQSLGQGLEFLIYFQGNSAPDKSGLPSDRFSAERTGGSVSTLTIQRTQQEDSAVYLCASSPRQGGYEQYFGPGTRLTVT.

The chain recombines TRBV7-2 with TRBJ2-7; possible D gene TRBD2, 7 bases. There are 16 residues in the CDR3. V lost 3 bases, J lost 2 bases, and 17 bases lay in between. Germline values: CDR1 SGHTA, CDR2 FQGNSA. CDR3 residues: CASSLTGGALPYEQYF. CDR3 DNA sequence: TGTGCCAGCAGCTTGACTGGGGGGGCGCTTCCCTACGAGCAGTACTTC.

This clone was seen a few times. The J gene is TRBJ1-1, the V gene TRBV29-1; 8 bases match TRBD1. This CDR3 is 16 amino acids long. Per germline, CDR1 SQVTM and CDR2 ANQGSEA. V shed 1 base, J shed 1 base, and the junction held 8 bases outside the gene matches. Here the CDR3 reads CSVEVRGQVRNTEAFF. The CDR3 bases are TGCAGCGTTGAAGTCAGGGGGCAAGTTCGGAACACTGAAGCTTTCTTT.

The chain employs TRBV5-4 and TRBJ2-3; 10 bases align to TRBD2. This CDR3 contains 15 residues. CDR1 and CDR2 from the germline V gene are SGHNT and YYREEE (reference sequence). Trimming removed 2 bases from V and 2 bases from J; junction bases left unmatched: 2. DNA of the CDR3: TGTGCCAGCAGCTTAGCGGGAGGGGTCACAGATACGCAGTATTTT. Amino acids: CASSLAGGVTDTQYF.

V gene TRBV5-1 combines with J gene TRBJ1-5, with 10 bases aligning to TRBD1. The germline CDR1 and CDR2 sequences are SGHRS and YFSETQ. The CDR3 is 18 amino acids. With 1 base clipped from V and 0 bases from J, the junction kept 7 bases outside the gene matches. This chain's CDR3 is CASSLTGTGDYSNQPQHF. DNA for the CDR3: TGCGCCAGCAGCTTGACCGGGACAGGGGATTATAGCAATCAGCCCCAGCATTTT. Complete variable domain (other parts from reference TRBV5-1 and TRBJ1-5): KAGVTQTPRYLIKTRGQQVTLSCSPISGHRSVSWYQQTPGQGLQFLFEYFSETQRNKGNFPGRFSGRQFSNSRSEMNVSTLELGDSALYLCASSLTGTGDYSNQPQHFGDGTRLSIL.

The gene calls are TRBV11-2 and TRBJ2-1; D gene ambiguous. The V end was cut by 5 bases, the J end by 8 bases, with 16 bases between. Germline values: CDR1 SGHAT, CDR2 FQNNGV. This CDR3 comprises 14 residues. The CDR3: CASSQRESAHEQFF. The CDR3 DNA follows: TGTGCCAGCAGCCAGCGAGAGTCCGCCCATGAGCAGTTCTTC.